This entry lists 10 T cell receptor beta chains sequenced from one sample in a study of cytomegalovirus exposure and HLA in healthy donors. Use of 60 Vbeta and 13 Jbeta primers characterized the PCR. Profiled with immunoSEQ multiplex PCR; TCRdb holds only in-frame clones, not every one. Among hundreds of thousands of clones listed, about 87% were seen once. The sequenced sample consisted of PBMCs. These receptors were obtained from a woman between 18 and 30 years old in good health and CMV-seronegative.

The rearrangement joins TRBV19 to TRBJ1-2; 8 bases are a match to TRBD1. CDR1 is LNHDA, CDR2 SQIVND, per germline (reference sequence). Trimming removed 3 bases from V and 4 bases from J; junction bases left unmatched: 7. The CDR3 totals 15 residues. CDR3: CASSMLAGGAYGYTF. The CDR3 nucleotides read TGTGCCAGTAGTATGCTGGCAGGGGGCGCCTATGGCTACACCTTC.

V and J are TRBV5-1 and TRBJ2-7, with 8 bases matching TRBD2. V shed 2 bases, J shed 2 bases, and the junction held 0 bases outside the gene matches. The CDR3 has 13 amino acids. CDR1 is SGHRS, CDR2 YFSETQ, per germline. CDR3 region: CASSLLAAYEQYF. In DNA, the CDR3 is TGCGCCAGCAGCTTACTAGCGGCCTACGAGCAGTACTTC.

The chain recombines TRBV25-1 with TRBJ1-2, with TRBD1 as a possible D gene (6 bases). The CDR3 has 12 amino acids. Germline loops: CDR1 MGHDK, CDR2 SYGVNS. Trimming cost V 8 bases and J 13 bases, with 20 bases left between them. The CDR3, as DNA: TGTGCCAGCCTAGGACAGTCCGGTCGGGGCACCTTC. It yields the protein CASLGQSGRGTF.

The rearrangement uses TRBV27 and TRBJ2-1; 9 bases are shared with TRBD2. CDR1 and CDR2 from the germline V gene are MNHEY and SMNVEV (reference sequence). Germline trimming cut 6 bases from V and 4 bases from J; bases unmatched to any gene: 7. The CDR3 extends over 15 amino acids. CDR3 protein: CASSLAGATYNEQFF. The CDR3 nucleotides are TGTGCCAGCAGCTTAGCGGGGGCCACGTACAATGAGCAGTTCTTC.

This clone has just a few counts. The J gene is TRBJ2-7, the V gene TRBV5-4, with D possibly TRBD1 on 5 matching bases. The CDR3 has 14 residues. V lost 0 bases, J lost 2 bases, and 9 bases lay in between. Looked up from germline, CDR1 is SGHNT and CDR2 is YYREEE (reference sequence). CDR3 sequence (DNA): TGTGCCAGCAGCTTGGGGGGCTTAGCCTACGAGCAGTACTTC. Its protein is CASSLGGLAYEQYF.

The V gene is TRBV6-6, the J gene TRBJ1-5, with D perhaps matching TRBD1 (5 bases). V shed 0 bases and J shed 3 bases, with 9 bases lying between them. The CDR3 loop spans 15 amino acids. Germline V gives CDR1 MNHNY, CDR2 SVGAGI (reference sequence). The CDR3 DNA sequence: TGTGCCAGCAGTTACTCTTCAGGGAACAATCAGCCCCAGCATTTT. Protein: CASSYSSGNNQPQHF.

This rearrangement joins TRBV30 to TRBJ2-7; D is ambiguous. V shed 0 bases and J shed 0 bases, with 9 bases lying between them. The germline CDR1 and CDR2 sequences are GTSNPN and SVGIG (reference sequence). The CDR3 consists of 14 residues. The CDR3 sequence is CAWSVGGGSYEQYF. The DNA of the CDR3 is TGTGCCTGGAGTGTTGGTGGCGGCTCCTACGAGCAGTACTTC.

This clone was picked up one time. The chain links TRBV7-9 to TRBJ2-2; D gene ambiguous. V lost 1 base and J lost 8, with 5 bases in between. The length of the CDR3 is 12 residues. Germline CDR1 SEHNR, CDR2 FQNEAQ (reference sequence). Written as DNA, the CDR3 is TGTGCCAGCAGCTTAGAAGCAGGGGAGCTGTTTTTT. This sequence encodes CASSLEAGELFF.

V gene TRBV29-1 combines with J gene TRBJ2-5, with D possibly TRBD2 on 5 matching bases. Germline V gives CDR1 SQVTM, CDR2 ANQGSEA. The length of the CDR3 is 14 residues. V dropped 5 bases and J dropped 1 base, with 14 bases sitting between them. The CDR3 DNA sequence: TGCAGCGTTCGCTACGCGCTAGCCCAAGAGACCCAGTACTTC. Protein: CSVRYALAQETQYF.

The chain carries TRBV6-4 and TRBJ2-5; 10 bases line up with TRBD1. V lost 6 bases to trimming and J lost 4 bases; unmatched junction nucleotides: 2. Germline assignment: CDR1 MRHNA and CDR2 SNTAGT. The length of the CDR3 is 13 residues. CDR3 region: CASSRDRGETQYF. The CDR3 DNA sequence: TGTGCCAGCAGCCGGGACAGGGGAGAGACCCAGTACTTC.